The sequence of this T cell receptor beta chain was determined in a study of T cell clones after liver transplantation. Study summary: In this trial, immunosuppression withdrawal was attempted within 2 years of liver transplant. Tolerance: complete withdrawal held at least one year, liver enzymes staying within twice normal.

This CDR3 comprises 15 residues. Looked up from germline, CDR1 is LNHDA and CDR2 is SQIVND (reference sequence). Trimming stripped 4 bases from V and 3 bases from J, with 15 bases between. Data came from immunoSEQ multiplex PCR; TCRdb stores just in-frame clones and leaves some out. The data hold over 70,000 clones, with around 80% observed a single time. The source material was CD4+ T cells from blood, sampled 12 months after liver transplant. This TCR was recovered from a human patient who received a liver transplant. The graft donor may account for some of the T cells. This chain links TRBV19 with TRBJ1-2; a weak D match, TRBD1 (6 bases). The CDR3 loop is CASSTIQGWYYGYTF. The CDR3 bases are TGTGCCAGTAGTACTATACAGGGCTGGTACTATGGCTACACCTTC.